These T cell receptor beta chains were read from a single sample in a study of T cell responses to AZD1222 COVID-19 vaccine. Method: immunoSEQ multiplex PCR; TCRdb's copy keeps in-frame clones and lacks some. The sample carries some 63,000 clones, approximately 82% recorded once. The starting material was peripheral blood, obtained on day 0 of AZD1222 vaccination. Receptors originate from an adult in good health. Both conserved end residues are part of each CDR3. A D gene is named only where the DNA matches it firmly. Clone size, where shown, is once, few, many, or a class for clones that have expanded.

v_call	cdr3_length	d_call	clone_size	j_call	cdr3_aa	cdr3_nt
TRBV6-5	13	TRBD1	-	TRBJ1-1	CASSSHRGAEAFF	TGTGCCAGCAGTTCGCACAGGGGGGCTGAAGCTTTCTTT
TRBV10-3	15	-	once	TRBJ1-1	CAISDSGLRGNGAFF	TGTGCCATCAGTGATTCCGGACTTAGGGGAAATGGAGCTTTCTTT
TRBV7-6	16	-	-	TRBJ2-7	CASSLGHGAHSYEQYF	TGTGCCAGCAGCTTGGGTCACGGGGCCCACTCCTACGAGCAGTACTTC
TRBV7-3	12	-	-	TRBJ2-3	CASSLQGDTQYF	TGTGCCAGCAGCTTACAGGGGGATACGCAGTATTTT
TRBV7-2	17	TRBD2	-	TRBJ2-7	CASSLAWTSGSRGEQYF	TGTGCCAGCAGCTTAGCCTGGACTAGCGGGAGCCGGGGGGAGCAGTACTTC
TRBV19	19	TRBD1	-	TRBJ1-5	CASSISGDRGWLGNQPQHF	TGTGCCAGTAGTATTTCCGGGGACAGGGGGTGGTTGGGCAATCAGCCCCAGCATTTT
TRBV28	15	-	-	TRBJ1-2	CASSLDRDANYGYTF	TGTGCCAGCAGTTTAGACAGAGATGCTAACTATGGCTACACCTTC
TRBV4-1	15	TRBD1	-	TRBJ1-2	CASSQAGQGYYGYTF	TGCGCCAGCAGCCAAGCCGGACAGGGGTACTATGGCTACACCTTC
TRBV19	13	-	-	TRBJ1-2	CASSISPGYGYTF	TGTGCCAGTAGTATTAGCCCAGGGTACGGCTACACCTTC
TRBV7-3	16	-	-	TRBJ2-6	CASSLNRHDRANVLTF	TGTGCCAGCAGCTTAAACAGGCATGATAGGGCCAACGTCCTGACTTTC
TRBV25-1	15	-	few	TRBJ1-6	CASSLRGVDNSPLHF	TGTGCCAGCAGCCTCCGAGGGGTCGATAATTCACCCCTCCACTTT
TRBV7-2	16	TRBD2	-	TRBJ2-3	CASSRSGRARSDTQYF	TGTGCCAGCAGCCGTAGCGGGAGGGCTCGCTCAGATACGCAGTATTTT
TRBV28	16	TRBD2	-	TRBJ2-3	CASRRGGGRGAETQYF	TGTGCCAGCAGACGGGGCGGCGGGAGAGGCGCGGAGACGCAGTATTTT
TRBV5-1	13	-	-	TRBJ1-5	CASSVGVDQPQHF	TGCGCCAGCAGTGTCGGGGTTGATCAGCCCCAGCATTTT
TRBV18	16	TRBD2	-	TRBJ2-2	CASSPGLAETTGELFF	TGTGCCAGCTCACCCGGACTAGCGGAAACTACCGGGGAGCTGTTTTTT
TRBV7-6	13	-	-	TRBJ2-6	CASSPSGANVLTF	TGTGCCAGCAGCCCCTCTGGGGCCAACGTCCTGACTTTC
TRBV7-2	15	-	-	TRBJ1-5	CASSLAEVYSQPQHF	TGTGCCAGCAGCTTGGCCGAGGTTTACAGTCAGCCCCAGCATTTT
TRBV7-9	15	TRBD1	-	TRBJ1-5	CASSFGQGVGQPQHF	TGTGCCAGCAGCTTCGGACAGGGGGTGGGTCAGCCCCAGCATTTT
TRBV30	15	-	-	TRBJ1-3	CAWSPLGLYGNTIYF	TGTGCCTGGAGTCCACTGGGACTTTATGGAAACACCATATATTTT
TRBV15	15	-	few	TRBJ2-1	CATSSGRVPPGEQFF	TGTGCCACCAGCAGCGGTAGGGTCCCCCCGGGTGAGCAGTTCTTC
TRBV12-5	16	-	once	TRBJ2-3	CASGSGVGGRIDTQYF	TGTGCTAGTGGTTCTGGTGTTGGTGGGAGGATAGATACGCAGTATTTT
TRBV11-2	12	-	-	TRBJ1-2	CASSAESYGYTF	TGTGCCAGCAGCGCAGAATCCTATGGCTACACCTTC
TRBV5-4	12	TRBD1	few	TRBJ2-7	CASSSTGGYEYF	TGTGCCAGCAGCTCGACAGGGGGCTACGAGTACTTC
TRBV9	13	-	-	TRBJ2-3	CASNDPRADTQYF	TGTGCCAGCAATGACCCAAGGGCAGATACGCAGTATTTT
TRBV28	17	TRBD1	few	TRBJ2-7	CASSSTGTGVRSYEQYF	TGTGCCAGCAGTTCTACCGGGACAGGGGTTAGATCCTACGAGCAGTACTTC
TRBV29-1	12	-	once	TRBJ1-2	CSVNGGREGYTF	TGCAGCGTTAACGGGGGCAGGGAAGGCTACACCTTC
TRBV9	13	-	-	TRBJ2-2	CASSVPGYGELFF	TGTGCCAGCAGCGTACCGGGGTACGGGGAGCTGTTTTTT
TRBV11-3	15	-	-	TRBJ2-1	CASSLSDGDGNEQFF	TGTGCCAGCAGCTTAAGTGACGGGGATGGGAATGAGCAGTTCTTC
TRBV27	16	TRBD1	-	TRBJ2-2	CASTRTGGANTGELFF	TGTGCCAGCACTAGGACAGGGGGCGCCAACACCGGGGAGCTGTTTTTT
TRBV19	17	TRBD2	-	TRBJ2-2	CASSLRLAGGLTGELFF	TGTGCCAGTAGTCTCCGACTAGCGGGAGGACTAACCGGGGAGCTGTTTTTT
TRBV6-5	15	TRBD2	-	TRBJ2-2	CASGLLAGVAGELFF	TGTGCCAGCGGTTTACTAGCGGGAGTCGCCGGGGAGCTGTTTTTT
TRBV28	12	TRBD1	-	TRBJ1-1	CASSLRQTGAFF	TGTGCCAGCAGTTTAAGACAGACAGGGGCTTTCTTT
TRBV5-1	14	-	-	TRBJ2-1	CASSLVSPRTAQFF	TGCGCCAGCAGCTTGGTCTCTCCAAGGACAGCACAGTTCTTC
TRBV5-5	13	TRBD1	-	TRBJ1-1	CASSLQGGTEAFF	TGTGCCAGCAGCCTCCAGGGGGGGACTGAAGCTTTCTTT
TRBV4-2	13	-	few	TRBJ1-2	CASSQVPVYGYTF	TGTGCCAGCAGCCAAGTCCCTGTATATGGCTACACCTTC
TRBV19	14	TRBD2	-	TRBJ2-2	CASSGTRGTGELFF	TGTGCCAGTAGTGGGACTAGAGGCACCGGGGAGCTGTTTTTT
TRBV10-3	15	-	-	TRBJ2-1	CAISGVGGYLNEQFF	TGTGCCATCAGTGGTGTTGGGGGTTACTTGAATGAGCAGTTCTTC
TRBV3-1/TRBV3-2	15	-	-	TRBJ2-3	CASSQTPSGTDTQYF	TGTGCCAGCAGCCAAACGCCTAGCGGCACAGATACGCAGTATTTT
TRBV28	12	-	-	TRBJ1-5	CASSLNVQPQHF	TGTGCCAGCAGTTTGAACGTTCAGCCCCAGCATTTT
TRBV2	11	-	-	TRBJ2-3	CASKAADTQYF	TGTGCCAGCAAAGCGGCAGATACGCAGTATTTT
TRBV18	15	TRBD2	once	TRBJ2-1	CASSPLPGGNNEQFF	TGTGCCAGCTCACCGTTACCGGGAGGAAACAATGAGCAGTTCTTC
TRBV9	19	TRBD2	-	TRBJ2-2	CASSLSRTSGSRGTGELFF	TGTGCCAGCAGCCTAAGTAGGACTAGCGGGAGTAGGGGAACAGGGGAGCTGTTTTTT
TRBV18	17	TRBD2	-	TRBJ2-3	CASSPSTSGRATDTQYF	TGTGCCAGCTCACCATCAACTAGCGGGAGGGCCACAGATACGCAGTATTTT
TRBV28	13	-	-	TRBJ1-2	CASRSQGNYGYTF	TGTGCCAGCAGAAGTCAGGGGAACTATGGCTACACCTTC
TRBV7-2	15	-	few	TRBJ2-5	CASSLNMGRVETQYF	TGTGCCAGCAGCTTAAATATGGGGCGCGTAGAGACCCAGTACTTC
TRBV30	14	-	-	TRBJ1-3	CAWSSLGTGNTIYF	TGTGCCTGGAGTAGTCTAGGTACTGGAAACACCATATATTTT
TRBV3-1/TRBV3-2	11	-	-	TRBJ1-1	CASSPGTYPFF	TGTGCCAGCAGCCCTGGGACTTACCCTTTCTTT
TRBV7-9	14	-	-	TRBJ2-2	CASIRGRETGELFF	TGTGCCAGCATACGGGGGCGCGAGACCGGGGAGCTGTTTTTT
TRBV28	14	TRBD1	once	TRBJ1-5	CASSLNRGYQPQHF	TGTGCCAGCAGTTTAAACAGGGGATATCAGCCCCAGCATTTT
TRBV5-1	14	TRBD1	-	TRBJ1-2	CASRGEQGVYGYTF	TGCGCCAGCAGGGGGGAACAGGGGGTGTATGGCTACACCTTC
TRBV5-6	12	-	-	TRBJ1-2	CASSLEGGGYTF	TGTGCCAGCAGCTTGGAGGGAGGTGGCTACACCTTC
TRBV7-8	14	-	-	TRBJ2-6	CASSRLAGANVLTF	TGTGCCAGCAGTCGCTTGGCTGGGGCCAACGTCCTGACTTTC